This is a list of T cell receptor beta chains from one sample in a study of cytomegalovirus exposure and HLA in healthy donors. Some clones are missing from TCRdb's copy, which holds only in-frame ones; the method was immunoSEQ multiplex PCR. The table has tens of thousands of clones, around 76% seen once. Sequencing was performed on PBMCs. These receptors were obtained from a woman aged 50 to 65 in good health and CMV-seropositive. CDR3s include the opening cysteine and the closing phenylalanine or tryptophan. The order of the fields is clone size, D gene, J gene, V gene, CDR3 DNA, CDR3 protein. D genes are given only for firm matches. Size tells how often a clone was seen (once, few, many) or the class of an expanded clone, and some rows leave it out.

clone size: once; D gene: TRBD1; J gene: TRBJ2-1; V gene: TRBV6-5; CDR3 DNA: TGTGCCAGCAGTTACTGGGACAGGGGTAACAATGAGCAGTTCTTC; CDR3 protein: CASSYWDRGNNEQFF
clone size: .; D gene: TRBD1; J gene: TRBJ2-5; V gene: TRBV12-5; CDR3 DNA: TGTGCTAGTGGTTCCGGGACAGGGCAAAGCCAAGAGACCCAGTACTTC; CDR3 protein: CASGSGTGQSQETQYF
clone size: .; D gene: .; J gene: TRBJ2-3; V gene: TRBV7-2; CDR3 DNA: TGTGCCAGCAGCGAAGCTAGAGGCGATACGCAGTATTTT; CDR3 protein: CASSEARGDTQYF
clone size: .; D gene: .; J gene: TRBJ2-1; V gene: TRBV27; CDR3 DNA: TGTGCCAGCAGTCTCTACAATGAGCAGTTCTTC; CDR3 protein: CASSLYNEQFF
clone size: .; D gene: TRBD2; J gene: TRBJ2-7; V gene: TRBV5-6; CDR3 DNA: TGTGCCAGCAGCTTGACTAGCGAGCTTTACGAGCAGTACTTC; CDR3 protein: CASSLTSELYEQYF
clone size: .; D gene: .; J gene: TRBJ2-7; V gene: TRBV28; CDR3 DNA: TGTGCCAGCAGTCCCTCGTCCGCAGGCTCCTACGAGCAGTACTTC; CDR3 protein: CASSPSSAGSYEQYF
clone size: few; D gene: .; J gene: TRBJ2-7; V gene: TRBV13; CDR3 DNA: TGTGCCAGCAGCTTAGGGGGGCGAAGTAGATCCTACGAGCAGTACTTC; CDR3 protein: CASSLGGRSRSYEQYF
clone size: .; D gene: .; J gene: TRBJ1-1; V gene: TRBV19; CDR3 DNA: TGTGCCAGTAGTAAGGAGGGGACTTCTGAAGCTTTCTTT; CDR3 protein: CASSKEGTSEAFF
clone size: .; D gene: TRBD2; J gene: TRBJ2-3; V gene: TRBV6-4; CDR3 DNA: TGTGCCAGCAGTGACTCGCTAGCGGGAGAGGATACGCAGTATTTT; CDR3 protein: CASSDSLAGEDTQYF
clone size: .; D gene: .; J gene: TRBJ2-2; V gene: TRBV19; CDR3 DNA: TGTGCCAGTAGTTCGGGGGTTTATGCCGGGGAGCTGTTTTTT; CDR3 protein: CASSSGVYAGELFF
clone size: .; D gene: .; J gene: TRBJ2-2; V gene: TRBV10-2; CDR3 DNA: TGCGCCAGCTCCGCGAGCGAAACCGGGGAGCTGTTTTTT; CDR3 protein: CASSASETGELFF
clone size: .; D gene: .; J gene: TRBJ2-7; V gene: TRBV19; CDR3 DNA: TGTGCCAGTAGTAATAGCGGAGGCGAGCAGTACTTC; CDR3 protein: CASSNSGGEQYF
clone size: .; D gene: .; J gene: TRBJ1-2; V gene: TRBV7-9; CDR3 DNA: TGTGCCAGCAGGCCCAGACGGGGAGGCTATGGCTACACCTTC; CDR3 protein: CASRPRRGGYGYTF
clone size: .; D gene: TRBD1; J gene: TRBJ1-3; V gene: TRBV4-2; CDR3 DNA: TGTGCCAGCAGTCAAGAGGGTAGGACAGGGTCAGGAAACACCATATATTTT; CDR3 protein: CASSQEGRTGSGNTIYF
clone size: few; D gene: .; J gene: TRBJ1-2; V gene: TRBV14; CDR3 DNA: TGTGCCAGCAGCCATCTCTCGACAGCACACTATGGCTACACCTTC; CDR3 protein: CASSHLSTAHYGYTF
clone size: .; D gene: .; J gene: TRBJ1-2; V gene: TRBV25-1; CDR3 DNA: TGTGCCAGCAGTGAACCACGGAACTATGGCTACACCTTC; CDR3 protein: CASSEPRNYGYTF
clone size: .; D gene: TRBD2; J gene: TRBJ2-7; V gene: TRBV7-9; CDR3 DNA: TGTGCCAGCAGCCCCCCGACTAGCGGGGTATACGAGCAGTACTTC; CDR3 protein: CASSPPTSGVYEQYF
clone size: .; D gene: TRBD2; J gene: TRBJ2-2; V gene: TRBV18; CDR3 DNA: TGTGCCAGCTCACCGCTAGCGGACACCGGGGAGCTGTTTTTT; CDR3 protein: CASSPLADTGELFF
clone size: .; D gene: .; J gene: TRBJ2-3; V gene: TRBV15; CDR3 DNA: TGTGCCACCAGCAGAGTCCCAGGGATGGTGGCAGATACGCAGTATTTT; CDR3 protein: CATSRVPGMVADTQYF
clone size: .; D gene: .; J gene: TRBJ1-1; V gene: TRBV6-5; CDR3 DNA: TGTGCCAGCAGTTTATCTGTTCGAGGGAACACTGAAGCTTTCTTT; CDR3 protein: CASSLSVRGNTEAFF
clone size: few; D gene: .; J gene: TRBJ1-2; V gene: TRBV5-1; CDR3 DNA: TGCGCCAGCAGCTTGGGGACAGCTAACTATGGCTACACCTTC; CDR3 protein: CASSLGTANYGYTF
clone size: .; D gene: .; J gene: TRBJ2-7; V gene: TRBV30; CDR3 DNA: TGTGCCTGGAGTAGTATAGGGGACACCTACGAGCAGTACTTC; CDR3 protein: CAWSSIGDTYEQYF
clone size: .; D gene: .; J gene: TRBJ1-2; V gene: TRBV28; CDR3 DNA: TGTGCCAGCACTACGGGAGGGGGCTATGGCTACACCTTC; CDR3 protein: CASTTGGGYGYTF
clone size: .; D gene: .; J gene: TRBJ1-2; V gene: TRBV6-1; CDR3 DNA: TGTGCCAGCAGTGAAGGAGGGTCTCATGGCTACACCTTC; CDR3 protein: CASSEGGSHGYTF
clone size: .; D gene: TRBD1; J gene: TRBJ1-2; V gene: TRBV7-3; CDR3 DNA: TGTGCCAGCAGCTTTGACAGGGTATATGGCTACACCTTC; CDR3 protein: CASSFDRVYGYTF
clone size: .; D gene: TRBD2; J gene: TRBJ2-7; V gene: TRBV27; CDR3 DNA: TGTGCCAGCACCTTCCGGAGGACTAGCGGGAGGGGCTACGAGCAGTACTTC; CDR3 protein: CASTFRRTSGRGYEQYF
clone size: few; D gene: TRBD2; J gene: TRBJ2-1; V gene: TRBV29-1; CDR3 DNA: TGCAGCGCCGTTTTAGCGGGAGGTTTGAATGAGCAGTTCTTC; CDR3 protein: CSAVLAGGLNEQFF
clone size: .; D gene: .; J gene: TRBJ2-5; V gene: TRBV25-1; CDR3 DNA: TGTGCCAGCAGTGAATTTGGCGCCGGGGGAAGAGAGACCCAGTACTTC; CDR3 protein: CASSEFGAGGRETQYF
clone size: .; D gene: .; J gene: TRBJ2-2; V gene: TRBV5-5; CDR3 DNA: TGTGCCAGCAGCTTGGGGCAAAATACCGGGGAGCTGTTTTTT; CDR3 protein: CASSLGQNTGELFF
clone size: .; D gene: TRBD1; J gene: TRBJ1-4; V gene: TRBV19; CDR3 DNA: TGTGCCAGTACCTCAGGGACAGCTGAAAAACTGTTTTTT; CDR3 protein: CASTSGTAEKLFF
clone size: .; D gene: .; J gene: TRBJ2-1; V gene: TRBV10-3; CDR3 DNA: TGTGCCATCAGATCCCGGGACTTTAACAACCATGAGCAGTTCTTC; CDR3 protein: CAIRSRDFNNHEQFF
clone size: few; D gene: .; J gene: TRBJ2-2; V gene: TRBV6-5; CDR3 DNA: TGTGCCAGCAGTTACTCCGGGGTTCGCACCGGGGAGCTGTTTTTT; CDR3 protein: CASSYSGVRTGELFF
clone size: few; D gene: .; J gene: TRBJ1-4; V gene: TRBV2; CDR3 DNA: TGTGCCAGCAGTCGGACAGATCGGGAAAAACTGTTTTTT; CDR3 protein: CASSRTDREKLFF
clone size: .; D gene: .; J gene: TRBJ2-1; V gene: TRBV27; CDR3 DNA: TGTGCCAGCAGTCCACCGACTAGTCTAGCCTACAATGAGCAGTTCTTC; CDR3 protein: CASSPPTSLAYNEQFF
clone size: many; D gene: .; J gene: TRBJ2-2; V gene: TRBV6-4; CDR3 DNA: TGTGCCAGCAGCCGGGCCCCCGAGGGCGACACCGGGGAGCTGTTTTTT; CDR3 protein: CASSRAPEGDTGELFF
clone size: few; D gene: .; J gene: TRBJ2-5; V gene: TRBV11-2; CDR3 DNA: TGTGCCAGCAGCGGACAACTCCAAGAGACCCAGTACTTC; CDR3 protein: CASSGQLQETQYF
clone size: .; D gene: .; J gene: TRBJ2-5; V gene: TRBV4-1; CDR3 DNA: TGCGCCAGCAGCCAGACAATTGGGGAGACCCAGTACTTC; CDR3 protein: CASSQTIGETQYF
clone size: .; D gene: .; J gene: TRBJ1-1; V gene: TRBV6-4; CDR3 DNA: TGTGCCAGCAGTTACTCGCCGGGGAACACTGAAGCTTTCTTT; CDR3 protein: CASSYSPGNTEAFF
clone size: .; D gene: .; J gene: TRBJ2-7; V gene: TRBV7-8; CDR3 DNA: TGTGCCAGCAGCGTCGCAGGGGCCCACGAGCAGTACTTC; CDR3 protein: CASSVAGAHEQYF
clone size: .; D gene: TRBD1; J gene: TRBJ2-1; V gene: TRBV19; CDR3 DNA: TGTGCCAGTAGTACCGGACAGGGCGGCCGGTACAATGAGCAGTTCTTC; CDR3 protein: CASSTGQGGRYNEQFF
clone size: .; D gene: TRBD2; J gene: TRBJ2-1; V gene: TRBV7-8; CDR3 DNA: TGTGCCAGCAGCGGTTTAGGGACTAGCTCGTATGAGCAGTTCTTC; CDR3 protein: CASSGLGTSSYEQFF
clone size: .; D gene: .; J gene: TRBJ1-2; V gene: TRBV6-1; CDR3 DNA: TGTGCCAGCAGCCCCGTAGAAAACTATGGCTACACCTTC; CDR3 protein: CASSPVENYGYTF
clone size: .; D gene: .; J gene: TRBJ1-2; V gene: TRBV6-5; CDR3 DNA: TGTGCCAGCAGCACCGGGACTGACTATGGCTACACCTTC; CDR3 protein: CASSTGTDYGYTF
clone size: .; D gene: TRBD2; J gene: TRBJ2-1; V gene: TRBV6-1; CDR3 DNA: TGTGCCAGCCTAATAGCTAGCGGACCCTACAATGAGCAGTTCTTC; CDR3 protein: CASLIASGPYNEQFF
clone size: .; D gene: TRBD2; J gene: TRBJ2-1; V gene: TRBV7-8; CDR3 DNA: TGTGCCAGCAGCTTACCGGGACTAGCGGCCAATGAGCAGTTCTTC; CDR3 protein: CASSLPGLAANEQFF
clone size: .; D gene: .; J gene: TRBJ2-7; V gene: TRBV7-9; CDR3 DNA: TGTGCCAGCAGCGCCACAGGCTACGAGCAGTACTTC; CDR3 protein: CASSATGYEQYF
clone size: .; D gene: TRBD2; J gene: TRBJ2-7; V gene: TRBV28; CDR3 DNA: TGTGCCAGCGGGGGGGAGGACGAGCAGTACTTC; CDR3 protein: CASGGEDEQYF
clone size: .; D gene: TRBD1; J gene: TRBJ2-2; V gene: TRBV6-6; CDR3 DNA: TGTGCCAGCAGAACGGGACAGGCGAACACCGGGGAGCTGTTTTTT; CDR3 protein: CASRTGQANTGELFF